Each of the 29 T cell receptor beta chains below was sequenced from the same sample in a study of cytomegalovirus exposure and HLA in healthy donors. PCR primers comprised 60 Vbeta and 13 Jbeta primers. Method: immunoSEQ multiplex PCR; TCRdb's copy keeps in-frame clones and lacks some. This sample carries about 43,000 clones, 81% of them seen once, and the ten largest clones take roughly 2.5%. Sequenced sample: PBMCs. The receptors were sampled from a man aged 50-59 years in good health and CMV-seronegative.

This chain links TRBV4-1 with TRBJ2-5; D is perhaps TRBD1 (6 bases). With 1 base removed from V and 11 bases from J, the gap between germline ends came to 11 bases. Germline CDR1 reads MGHRA; CDR2 reads YSYEKL. The CDR3 totals 12 residues. The CDR3, as DNA: TGCGCCAGCAGCCAAGTGGGGGCGCGGCAGTACTTC. This encodes CASSQVGARQYF.

J is TRBJ1-1 and V is TRBV29-1; D is ambiguous. Germline-derived CDR1 and CDR2 are SQVTM and ANQGSEA. Between the trimmed V and J ends, which lost 7 bases and 0 bases, there was a span of 18 bases. This CDR3 contains 15 residues. CDR3 nucleotides: TGCAGCGCTGCCCCGGGATGGGCGATGAACACTGAAGCTTTCTTT. This gives the protein CSAAPGWAMNTEAFF. The variable domain in full, with the rest retrieved from reference TRBV29-1 and TRBJ1-1, is SAVISQKPSRDICQRGTSLTIQCQVDSQVTMMFWYRQQPGQSLTLIATANQGSEATYESGFVIDKFPISRPNLTFSTLTVSNMSPEDSSIYLCSAAPGWAMNTEAFFGQGTRLTVV.

In its sample, this clone was seen a few times. The gene calls are TRBV9 and TRBJ1-1, with TRBD1 as a possible D gene (6 bases). CDR1 and CDR2 from the germline V gene are SGDLS and YYNGEE. The CDR3 extends over 12 amino acids. Between the trimmed V and J ends, which lost 0 bases and 8 bases, there was a span of 8 bases. This CDR3 reads CASSVVTGEAFF. The CDR3 coding sequence is TGTGCCAGCAGCGTAGTCACAGGGGAAGCTTTCTTT.

V is TRBV5-1 and J is TRBJ2-3; a weak D match, TRBD2 (7 bases). The V and J ends lost 3 bases and 1 base respectively, with 18 bases between them. The CDR3 runs 17 residues. CDR1 is SGHRS, CDR2 YFSETQ, per germline. CDR3 in amino acids: CASSSETTGRGTDTQYF. Written as DNA, the CDR3 is TGCGCCAGCAGCTCTGAGACTACAGGGAGGGGCACAGATACGCAGTATTTT. Combining the CDR3 with reference TRBV5-1 and TRBJ2-3 gives the whole variable domain KAGVTQTPRYLIKTRGQQVTLSCSPISGHRSVSWYQQTPGQGLQFLFEYFSETQRNKGNFPGRFSGRQFSNSRSEMNVSTLELGDSALYLCASSSETTGRGTDTQYFGPGTRLTVL.

The chain uses TRBV27 and TRBJ2-3; possible D gene TRBD1, 6 bases. The CDR3 loop spans 14 amino acids. Trimming took off 5 bases at V and 0 bases at J, with 9 bases between the two ends. Germline CDR1 reads MNHEY; CDR2 reads SMNVEV (reference sequence). Written as DNA, the CDR3 is TGTGCCAGCAGTCAGGACAGTAGCACAGATACGCAGTATTTT. Translation gives CASSQDSSTDTQYF.

V gene TRBV7-6 combines with J gene TRBJ2-1, with 11 bases matching TRBD1. The V and J ends lost 5 bases and 5 bases, in that order; junction bases with no gene match: 8. Germline values: CDR1 SGHVS, CDR2 FNYEAQ. This CDR3 has 16 residues. The CDR3 protein is CASSLKPGQGDNEQFF. The CDR3 DNA reads TGTGCCAGCAGCCTAAAACCGGGACAGGGGGACAATGAGCAGTTCTTC.

The rearrangement uses TRBV12-5 and TRBJ1-3, with a tentative D call TRBD1 (6 bases). The V gene lost 2 bases and the J gene lost 1 base, with 18 bases spanning the gap. The CDR3 sequence is 18 residues long. Germline V gives CDR1 LGHNT, CDR2 FRNRAP. CDR3: CASGLYAGAHISGNTIYF. The CDR3 coding sequence is TGTGCTAGTGGTTTGTATGCAGGGGCCCATATTTCTGGAAACACCATATATTTT. The full variable domain, its missing parts supplied by reference TRBV12-5 and TRBJ1-3, is DARVTQTPRHKVTEMGQEVTMRCQPILGHNTVFWYRQTMMQGLELLAYFRNRAPLDDSGMPKDRFSAEMPDATLATLKIQPSEPRDSAVYFCASGLYAGAHISGNTIYFGEGSWLTVV.

The chain is built from TRBV7-9 and TRBJ1-5, with D unclear. This CDR3 comprises 14 residues. V dropped 6 bases and J dropped 5 bases, with 14 bases sitting between them. The germline V gene encodes CDR1 SEHNR and CDR2 FQNEAQ (reference sequence). This CDR3 is CASSQEGSYQPQHF. CDR3 nucleotide sequence: TGTGCCAGCAGTCAGGAGGGCAGTTATCAGCCCCAGCATTTT.

The rearrangement uses TRBV4-3 and TRBJ2-2, with D maybe TRBD2 (5 bases). The CDR3 is 16 amino acids. Trimming removed 4 bases from V and 1 base from J, with 13 bases in between. Germline CDR1 reads LGHNA; CDR2 reads YSLEER. As DNA, the CDR3 is TGCGCCAGCAGCCCACGCCGGGCGGGGAACACCGGGGAGCTGTTTTTT. Its translation is CASSPRRAGNTGELFF.

This clone was counted only a few times. The chain carries TRBV30 and TRBJ2-3, with D unresolved. CDR1 is GTSNPN and CDR2 is SVGIG in the germline V gene (reference sequence). Between the trimmed V and J ends, which lost 0 bases and 3 bases, there was a span of 7 bases. CDR3 length equals 13 residues. In nucleotides, the CDR3 is TGTGCCTGGAGTGTACTTTGGACAGATACGCAGTATTTT. It yields the protein CAWSVLWTDTQYF.

V and J are TRBV19 and TRBJ2-7, with TRBD2 matching 15 bases. The CDR3 totals 19 residues. The J segment lost 3 bases and the V segment lost 3 bases, leaving 12 bases of the junction unmatched. From germline, CDR1 is LNHDA and CDR2 SQIVND (reference sequence). The CDR3 nucleotides are TGTGCCAGTAGTATCGCCCGGACTAGCGGGGGGGCGTCCGGCTACGAGCAGTACTTC. As protein: CASSIARTSGGASGYEQYF.

The V and J genes are TRBV4-3 and TRBJ1-1, with D perhaps matching TRBD1 (6 bases). The germline V gene encodes CDR1 LGHNA and CDR2 YSLEER. The CDR3 totals 14 residues. The V gene lost 1 base and the J gene lost 4 bases, with 10 bases spanning the gap. The chain's CDR3 is CASSQGGGITEAFF. The CDR3 nucleotides are TGCGCCAGCAGCCAAGGTGGGGGCATCACTGAAGCTTTCTTT.

This chain connects TRBV5-6 to TRBJ1-6; a possible D gene is TRBD1 (5 bases). The CDR3 is made up of 15 amino acids. Germline lookup yields CDR1 SGHDT and CDR2 YYEEEE. The V and J ends lost 1 base and 16 bases respectively, with 21 bases between them. Here the CDR3 reads CASSLLGGDGLDLHF. CDR3 nucleotides: TGTGCCAGCAGCTTGCTTGGGGGGGACGGACTCGATCTCCACTTT.

As regards this clone: A junction end diverges from the germline sequence, so it may reflect a read error. At the DNA level, this CDR3 is encoded by other sequences in the same sample as well. V is TRBV6-6 and J is TRBJ1-2; 8 bases map to TRBD1. This CDR3 has 14 residues. The germline V gene has CDR1 MNHNY and CDR2 SVGAGI (reference sequence). CDR3 in DNA: TGTGCCAGCAGTGACTCCAGGGGGCGAGGTGGCTATACCTTC. Amino acids: CASSDSRGRGGYTF.

The V gene is TRBV10-3, the J gene TRBJ2-2, with a possible D match to TRBD2 (5 bases). The V end was cut by 10 bases, the J end by 8 bases, with 17 bases between. CDR1 is ENHRY and CDR2 is SYGVKD in the germline V gene. This CDR3 comprises 13 residues. CDR3 in amino acids: CATHQTLVGELFF. DNA of the CDR3: TGTGCCACCCACCAAACACTAGTGGGGGAGCTGTTTTTT.

This clone was observed a handful of times. The V and J genes are TRBV7-2 and TRBJ2-5, with D unresolved. In germline, CDR1 is SGHTA, CDR2 FQGNSA. Trimming removed 1 base at V and 5 bases at J, with 11 bases between. This CDR3 comprises 14 residues. CDR3 amino acids: CASSLVVSLETQYF. CDR3 coding DNA: TGTGCCAGCAGCTTAGTTGTTAGCTTGGAGACCCAGTACTTC.

The rearrangement joins TRBV29-1 to TRBJ2-3; the D gene is possibly TRBD1 (6 bases). CDR1 and CDR2 (germline): SQVTM, ANQGSEA. The ends were cut back, 7 bases at V and 6 bases at J, with 17 bases in the middle. The CDR3 covers 13 residues. The CDR3 region is CSASGDTADTQYF. CDR3 DNA: TGCAGCGCCTCAGGGGACACGGCTGATACGCAGTATTTT.

The V gene is TRBV18, the J gene TRBJ2-3, with a tentative D call TRBD2 (5 bases). Trimming took 4 bases from V and 3 from J, leaving 8 bases between them. The CDR3 is made up of 13 amino acids. Germline V CDR1 and CDR2: KGHSH, LQKENI. The CDR3 loop is CASSRPGTDTQYF. In DNA form, the CDR3 reads TGTGCCAGCTCACGTCCGGGGACAGATACGCAGTATTTT.

The rearrangement links TRBV19 to TRBJ1-1; TRBD1 aligns across 7 bases. CDR3 length equals 13 residues. Germline values: CDR1 LNHDA, CDR2 SQIVND (reference sequence). The V gene end was trimmed by 9 bases and the J gene end by 10 bases; junction bases not matched to a gene: 14. The CDR3 is CASRGQYTEGAFF. As DNA, the CDR3 is TGTGCCAGCAGGGGACAGTACACTGAGGGAGCTTTCTTT.

This chain joins TRBV6-4 and TRBJ2-7, with 7 bases that match TRBD1. CDR1 is MRHNA, CDR2 SNTAGT, per germline. Trimming removed 6 bases from V and 5 bases from J; junction bases left unmatched: 10. The CDR3 runs to 14 residues. For the CDR3, the DNA is TGTGCCAGCAGGGGCCGACAGGGCTGCGACGAGCAGTACTTC. Its translation: CASRGRQGCDEQYF.

The J gene is TRBJ2-3, the V gene TRBV7-2; no reliable D call. Germline V lookup: CDR1 SGHTA, CDR2 FQGNSA. Between the trimmed V and J ends, which lost 0 bases and 0 bases, there was a span of 10 bases. The length of the CDR3 is 16 residues. Here the CDR3 reads CASSLAPSTSTDTQYF. In nucleotides, the CDR3 is TGTGCCAGCAGCTTAGCGCCTTCGACAAGCACAGATACGCAGTATTTT. Together with reference TRBV7-2 and TRBJ2-3, the CDR3 gives the full variable domain: GAGVSQSPSNKVTEKGKDVELRCDPISGHTALYWYRQSLGQGLEFLIYFQGNSAPDKSGLPSDRFSAERTGGSVSTLTIQRTQQEDSAVYLCASSLAPSTSTDTQYFGPGTRLTVL.

Here the CDR3 reads CASSSQGGYEQYF. In DNA form, the CDR3 reads TGTGCCAGCAGCTCGCAAGGGGGCTACGAGCAGTACTTC. The V and J genes are TRBV7-2 and TRBJ2-7; tentatively, D is TRBD1 (6 bases). The CDR3 runs to 13 residues. Trimming removed 4 bases at V and 3 bases at J, with 10 bases between. CDR1 is SGHTA and CDR2 is FQGNSA in the germline V gene.

V and J are TRBV6-6 and TRBJ2-2, with D hard to call. The CDR3 spans 13 residues. Germline CDR1 and CDR2: MNHNY and SVGAGI (reference sequence). Trimming removed 2 bases from V and 8 bases from J, with 9 bases in between. The CDR3 sequence is CASSYAGQGELFF. CDR3 coding DNA: TGTGCCAGCAGTTACGCTGGGCAAGGGGAGCTGTTTTTT.

The rearrangement joins TRBV11-3 to TRBJ1-1, with D perhaps TRBD1 (6 bases). The CDR3 runs to 15 residues. Germline V gives CDR1 SGHNT, CDR2 YENEEA. Trimming took off 6 bases at V and 5 bases at J, with 19 bases between the two ends. The CDR3 DNA follows: TGTGCCAGCAGGGAATTAGGCAGGGGCCCAACTGAAGCTTTCTTT. Residues: CASRELGRGPTEAFF.

This clone was found once. CDR3 loop: CASRGGGAKNEQFF. Written as DNA, the CDR3 is TGTGCCAGCAGGGGCGGGGGGGCCAAAAATGAGCAGTTCTTC. The chain links TRBV2 to TRBJ2-1; 9 nucleotides align to TRBD2. V lost 6 bases to trimming and J lost 7 bases; unmatched junction nucleotides: 7. The CDR3 covers 14 residues. The germline CDR1 and CDR2 sequences are SNHLY and FYNNEI.

V gene TRBV10-2 combines with J gene TRBJ1-6, with TRBD1 matching over 7 bases. V shed 2 bases, J shed 7 bases, and the junction held 5 bases outside the gene matches. CDR1 is WSHSY and CDR2 is SAAADI in the germline V gene. The CDR3 covers 15 residues. This chain's CDR3 is CASSEQDRLNSPLHF. The CDR3, as DNA: TGCGCCAGCAGTGAGCAGGACAGGTTAAATTCACCCCTCCACTTT.

The chain has TRBV5-6 and TRBJ2-4; D not certain. The CDR3 contains 13 residues. Between the trimmed V and J ends, which lost 3 bases and 6 bases, there was a span of 10 bases. Germline CDR1 reads SGHDT; CDR2 reads YYEEEE. CDR3 DNA sequence: TGTGCCAGCAGCTCGAGAGGCGGAAACATTCAGTACTTC. Translation: CASSSRGGNIQYF.

Of note for this clone: The junction departs from the called germline gene at one end, perhaps through a read error. The rearrangement links TRBV7-9 to TRBJ2-1, with D maybe TRBD2 (7 bases). Germline V CDR1 and CDR2: SEHNR, FQNEAQ (reference sequence). The CDR3 totals 15 residues. CDR3 bases: TGTTCCAGCAGAGTGGAGGGGGGGTCCTACAATGAGCAGTTCTTC. This encodes CSSRVEGGSYNEQFF.

The chain is built from TRBV20-1 and TRBJ2-1; TRBD2 might be the D (5 bases). CDR1 is DFQATT, CDR2 SNEGSKA, per germline (reference sequence). Trimming left V 4 bases short and J 8 bases short, with 9 bases between. This CDR3 region has 11 residues. CDR3 sequence reads: CSATTRDEQFF. In nucleotides, the CDR3 is TGCAGTGCTACTACTAGGGATGAGCAGTTCTTC.